This entry is about one TCR beta chain. The authors' processing: Amplification of reference gene primers provided the estimated nucleated cell counts. TCRdb keeps only in-frame clones here, not all; method: immunoSEQ multiplex PCR. That table supplies the V and J calls and clone size; D and trimming were determined from the DNA. This table holds about 81,000 clones, about nine tenths found once. The sample is drawn from a study of blood T cell repertoires in COVID-19. Looking at the study overall: Acute and convalescent COVID-19 specimens originated in the United States, Italy and Spain. Nucleic acid was either cDNA or gDNA, and it came from T cells, B-cell-depleted T cells, or PBMCs.

The CDR3 extends over 14 amino acids. Germline V gives CDR1 SNHLY, CDR2 FYNNEI. The V segment lost 8 bases and the J segment 2 bases; nucleotides outside the gene matches: 3. The receptor comes from a woman in her forties or fifties in a cohort sampled during active COVID-19. Material for sequencing was peripheral blood. The chain is built from TRBV2 and TRBJ2-6, with 7 bases lining up with TRBD2. Written as DNA, the CDR3 is TGTGCCAGCGCCGCGGGGGCTGGGGCCAACGTCCTGACTTTC. Translation: CASAAGAGANVLTF.